Shown below are 23 T cell receptor beta chains from a single sample sequenced in a study of identical twins. One entry per CDR3 protein results from TCRdb running MiXCR on the 5' RACE reads. The sample holds 200,000 to 300,000 distinct CDR3 sequences, about 10% seen once. The sequenced sample consisted of memory T cells sorted from blood. The receptor set was obtained from a man aged 50 or older in good health.

V usage is TRBV12-3 or TRBV12-4 and J usage is TRBJ2-3; tentative D call: TRBD2 (5 bases). V was clipped by 5 bases and J by 5 bases, with 17 bases between them. The CDR3 length is 15 residues. This CDR3 is CASSRGYLREDTQYF. As DNA, the CDR3 is TGTGCCAGCAGTCGAGGGTATTTACGGGAAGATACGCAGTATTTT.

Many counts were recorded for this clonotype. In DNA, the CDR3 is TGTGCCAGCAGCCCAGGTGTAGGAACGGTCGGTTTCTTT. Translation gives CASSPGVGTVGFF. The rearrangement links TRBV7-2 to TRBJ1-1, with unresolved D. The CDR3 is made up of 13 amino acids. V gave up 5 bases and J gave up 13 bases, with 20 bases separating them. In germline, CDR1 is SGHTA, CDR2 FQGNSA.

The gene calls are TRBV7-9 and TRBJ1-1, with a tentative D call TRBD1 (5 bases). V dropped 4 bases and J dropped 4 bases, with 22 bases sitting between them. From germline, CDR1 is SEHNR and CDR2 FQNEAQ (reference sequence). CDR3 length equals 17 residues. The CDR3 protein is CASSSSRTHNRGTEAFF. In nucleotides, the CDR3 is TGTGCCAGCAGCTCCTCTCGGACACACAATAGGGGCACTGAAGCTTTCTTT.

This clonotype was detected a few times. V usage is TRBV7-2 and J usage is TRBJ2-7, with 10 bases fitting TRBD2. Trimming removed 5 bases from V and 7 bases from J; junction bases left unmatched: 8. CDR1 is SGHTA and CDR2 is FQGNSA in the germline V gene. This CDR3 region has 14 residues. The CDR3 DNA reads TGTGCCAGCAGCGTAAGCGGGAGGGCCGGGGAGCAGTACTTC. Protein sequence: CASSVSGRAGEQYF.

This clonotype was counted only a few times. The chain combines TRBV28 with TRBJ1-2; 11 bases are shared with TRBD1. This CDR3 is built from 17 residues. V lost 5 bases, J lost 8 bases, and 16 bases stayed unmatched. The germline V gene has CDR1 MDHEN and CDR2 SYDVKM. The CDR3 DNA sequence: TGTGCCAGCAGTGACCCCCGATCGGACAGGGGGCATCGAGGCTACACCTTC. It specifies CASSDPRSDRGHRGYTF.

This clonotype has just a few counts. The rearrangement links TRBV20-1 to TRBJ1-1; 7 bases map to TRBD1. Germline lookup yields CDR1 DFQATT and CDR2 SNEGSKA (reference sequence). This CDR3 region has 14 residues. J gave up 3 bases and V 3 bases, and 7 bases lay outside the gene matches. The CDR3 coding sequence is TGCAGTGCTAGGGGGGACAGATTCTACACTGAAGCTTTCTTT. As protein: CSARGDRFYTEAFF.

This clonotype was seen more than once but under ten times. This chain links TRBV20-1 with TRBJ2-1; a weak D match, TRBD2 (5 bases). CDR3 length: 13 amino acids. CDR1 is DFQATT and CDR2 is SNEGSKA in the germline V gene (reference sequence). V was shortened by 6 bases and J by 5 bases, with 14 bases between the two germline ends. The CDR3 spells CSARLPRNNEQFF. CDR3 nucleotides: TGCAGTGCCCGACTACCCCGGAACAATGAGCAGTTCTTC.

This clonotype has ten or more counts. V gene TRBV5-1 combines with J gene TRBJ1-5; possibly TRBD1 for D (5 bases). Germline V gives CDR1 SGHRS, CDR2 YFSETQ. Trimming removed 5 bases from V and 0 bases from J, with 15 bases in between. The CDR3 consists of 16 residues. DNA of the CDR3: TGCGCCAGCAGTCTTGAGGGACTATATAGCAATCAGCCCCAGCATTTT. Amino acid sequence: CASSLEGLYSNQPQHF.

This clonotype was seen many times. The V call is TRBV12-3 or TRBV12-4, the J call TRBJ2-1, with 16 bases matching TRBD2. CDR3 size: 21 residues. V was pared by 0 bases and J by 3 bases, with 11 bases of the junction left unmatched. CDR3 bases: TGTGCCAGCAGTTTAGCGACCGGGGGACTAGCGGGAGGGGTAGGCTACAATGAGCAGTTCTTC. Protein product: CASSLATGGLAGGVGYNEQFF.

The chain links TRBV5-4 to TRBJ2-5, with 12 nucleotides matching TRBD2. The CDR3 extends over 18 amino acids. The junction had 8 bases not matched to a gene; V was cut back by 0 bases and J by 2 bases. CDR1 and CDR2 from the germline V gene are SGHNT and YYREEE (reference sequence). The CDR3 loop is CASSLGLAGATIQETQYF. The CDR3 DNA reads TGTGCCAGCAGCTTGGGACTAGCGGGAGCGACTATTCAAGAGACCCAGTACTTC.

This clonotype has only a few counts. V usage is TRBV6-2 or TRBV6-3 and J usage is TRBJ1-5, with a tentative D call TRBD1 (6 bases). CDR3 length: 13 residues. Trimming shortened V by 6 bases and J by 6 bases, and 12 bases separated the two germline ends. Germline V lookup: CDR1 MNHEY, CDR2 SVGEGT. CDR3 residues: CASSRQVGQPQHF. In nucleotides, the CDR3 is TGTGCCAGCAGCCGACAGGTTGGTCAGCCCCAGCATTTT.

The rearrangement uses TRBV7-2 and TRBJ2-5; D might be TRBD1 (5 bases). Trimming shortened V by 1 base and J by 0 bases, and 9 bases separated the two germline ends. The CDR3 has 15 residues. Germline loops: CDR1 SGHTA, CDR2 FQGNSA. The CDR3 spells CASSLGPQDQETQYF. CDR3 DNA sequence: TGTGCCAGCAGCTTAGGCCCACAGGACCAAGAGACCCAGTACTTC.

This clonotype was observed a handful of times. The chain links TRBV9 to TRBJ2-1; TRBD2 aligns across 12 bases. The CDR3 extends over 16 amino acids. Looked up from germline, CDR1 is SGDLS and CDR2 is YYNGEE. V lost 4 bases and J lost 9; bases outside the gene matches: 11. Here the CDR3 DNA reads TGTGCCAGCAGCCCGCGGACTAGCGGGAAAAGCATTGAGCAGTTCTTC. Protein: CASSPRTSGKSIEQFF. The full variable domain, completed using reference TRBV9 and TRBJ2-1, is DSGVTQTPKHLITATGQRVTLRCSPRSGDLSVYWYQQSLDQGLQFLIQYYNGEERAKGNILERFSAQQFPDLHSELNLSSLELGDSALYFCASSPRTSGKSIEQFFGPGTRLTVL.

In its sample, this clonotype was seen many times. The chain carries TRBV29-1 and TRBJ2-3, with D possibly being TRBD1 (5 bases). The CDR3 is made up of 13 amino acids. The germline V and J ends were trimmed by 4 bases and 2 bases, with 10 bases remaining between them. The germline V gene has CDR1 SQVTM and CDR2 ANQGSEA. CDR3 amino acids: CSVGGRDTDTQYF. DNA of the CDR3: TGCAGCGTTGGGGGCAGAGACACAGATACGCAGTATTTT.

This clonotype was seen a few times. CDR3 nucleotides: TGTGCCAGCTCACCTAACCAGGGGAGAAGCAATCAGCCCCAGCATTTT. Translation: CASSPNQGRSNQPQHF. The rearrangement links TRBV18 to TRBJ1-5, with TRBD1 as a possible D gene (6 bases). Per germline, CDR1 KGHSH and CDR2 LQKENI. This CDR3 has 16 residues. V lost 3 bases, J lost 1 base, and 13 bases lay in between.

This clonotype was detected a few times. The chain employs TRBV3-1 and TRBJ2-2; D not certain. This CDR3 is 15 amino acids long. The V gene's germline CDR1 is LGHDT and CDR2 YNNKEL (reference sequence). Between the trimmed V and J ends, which lost 0 bases and 2 bases, there was a span of 7 bases. The CDR3: CASSQDSENTGELFF. The DNA for the CDR3 is TGTGCCAGCAGCCAAGATTCCGAAAACACCGGGGAGCTGTTTTTT.

Many counts were recorded for this clonotype. V and J are TRBV2 and TRBJ2-1; D is unclear. V lost 5 bases to trimming and J lost 10 bases, with 9 bases between them. The CDR3 is 11 amino acids. Per the germline V gene, CDR1 is SNHLY and CDR2 is FYNNEI. For the CDR3, the DNA is TGTGCCAGCAGTCCGTCCGAGGAGCAGTTCTTC. Encoded protein: CASSPSEEQFF.

In this sample, this clonotype turned up a few times. The chain is built from TRBV6-1 and TRBJ1-2, with 10 bases that match TRBD1. After removal of 0 bases from V and 5 bases from J, the junction contained 0 bases not matched to a gene. This CDR3 comprises 14 residues. Germline CDR1 reads MNHNS; CDR2 reads SASEGT. The chain's CDR3 is CASSEAGQGYGYTF. The CDR3 DNA follows: TGTGCCAGCAGTGAAGCGGGACAGGGGTATGGCTACACCTTC.

The chain employs TRBV7-2 and TRBJ1-5; D not certain. V was trimmed by 1 base and J by 9 bases, leaving 16 bases between them. The CDR3 has 15 residues. Germline V lookup: CDR1 SGHTA, CDR2 FQGNSA. CDR3 DNA sequence: TGTGCCAGCAGCTTAGGTCGCAGGCCTGATCGGCCCCAGCATTTT. It is translated as CASSLGRRPDRPQHF.

This clonotype was seen repeatedly, ten times or more. The chain employs TRBV2 and TRBJ1-5; possibly TRBD1 for D (5 bases). This CDR3 contains 13 residues. The germline CDR1 and CDR2 sequences are SNHLY and FYNNEI. Trimming left V 11 bases short and J 2 bases short, with 13 bases between. CDR3 in DNA: TGTGCCGGATCCAGGGTCGGCAATCAGCCCCAGCATTTT. Amino acids: CAGSRVGNQPQHF.

This clonotype was picked up a small number of times. The V and J genes are TRBV12-3 or TRBV12-4 and TRBJ2-1, with TRBD2 as a possible D gene (5 bases). V gave up 1 base and J gave up 7 bases, with 8 bases separating them. The CDR3 length is 13 residues. The CDR3 DNA follows: TGTGCCAGCAGTTTAGGGGGAGTAAATGAGCAGTTCTTC. Translation gives CASSLGGVNEQFF.

Ten or more counts support this clonotype. The chain is built from TRBV21-1 and TRBJ2-1; TRBD2, the D gene given by the table, was not confirmed from the DNA. TRBV21-1 is termed a pseudogene. The CDR3 has 17 residues. The CDR3 reads CASSKTPLAGGHNEQFF. CDR3 in DNA: TGTGCCAGCAGCAAAACCCCACTAGCGGGAGGACACAATGAGCAGTTCTTC.

This clonotype was detected many times. The chain recombines TRBV18 with TRBJ1-1; D unclear. V dropped 8 bases and J dropped 0 bases, with 10 bases sitting between them. Germline V CDR1 and CDR2: KGHSH, LQKENI. This CDR3 region has 13 residues. The CDR3 nucleotides read TGTGCCAGCAGCCCGGGGATGAACACTGAAGCTTTCTTT. This gives the protein CASSPGMNTEAFF.